This TCR beta chain is from a study of shared clonotypes between healthy human individuals. As for the study in general: Donor ages ranged 18 to 49 years: a couple of women, a few men. Broader study findings: In general, naive subsets displayed greater estimated richness than memory subsets did.

Note on this clone: Its matching antigen is unknown.

Sequenced by immunoSEQ multiplex PCR; TCRdb stores in-frame clones only, minus some. The table has roughly 1,500,000 clones, roughly 98.5% seen once. The ends were cut back, 2 bases at V and 2 bases at J, with 3 bases in the middle. CDR3 length: 12 residues. Germline CDR1 and CDR2: KGHSH and LQKENI. This receptor was obtained from a man aged 30 to 39 in good health. Specimen: naive CD4+ T cells sorted from blood. Indicated subset: CD45RA+ positively selected. V is TRBV18 and J is TRBJ2-5; D is undetermined. The CDR3 sequence: CASSPMQETQYF. The CDR3 coding sequence is TGTGCCAGCTCACCAATGCAAGAGACCCAGTACTTC.